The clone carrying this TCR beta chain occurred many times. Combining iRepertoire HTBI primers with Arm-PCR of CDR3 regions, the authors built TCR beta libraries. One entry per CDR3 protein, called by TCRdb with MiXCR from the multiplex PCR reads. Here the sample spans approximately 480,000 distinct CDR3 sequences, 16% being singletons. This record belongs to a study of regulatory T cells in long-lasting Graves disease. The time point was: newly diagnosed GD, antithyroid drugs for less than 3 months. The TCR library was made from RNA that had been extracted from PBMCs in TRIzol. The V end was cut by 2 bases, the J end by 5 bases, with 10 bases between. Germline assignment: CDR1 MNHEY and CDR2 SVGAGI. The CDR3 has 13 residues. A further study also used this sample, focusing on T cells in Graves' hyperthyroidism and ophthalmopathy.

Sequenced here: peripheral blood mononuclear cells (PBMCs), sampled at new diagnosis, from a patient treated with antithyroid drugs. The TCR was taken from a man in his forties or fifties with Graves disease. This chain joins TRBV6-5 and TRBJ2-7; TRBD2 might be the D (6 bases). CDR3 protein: CASSYPWGDEQYF. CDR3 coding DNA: TGTGCCAGCAGTTACCCTTGGGGGGACGAGCAGTACTTC.